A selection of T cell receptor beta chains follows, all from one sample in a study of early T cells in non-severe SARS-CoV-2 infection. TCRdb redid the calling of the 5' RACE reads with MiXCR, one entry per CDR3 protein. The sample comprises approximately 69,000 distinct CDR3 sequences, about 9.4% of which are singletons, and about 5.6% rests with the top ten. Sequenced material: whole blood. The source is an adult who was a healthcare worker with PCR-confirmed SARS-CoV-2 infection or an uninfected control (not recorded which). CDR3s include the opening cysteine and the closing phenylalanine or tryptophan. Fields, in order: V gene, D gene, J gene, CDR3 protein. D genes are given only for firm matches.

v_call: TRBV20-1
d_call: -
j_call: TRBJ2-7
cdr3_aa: CSAIWTGTTYEQYF

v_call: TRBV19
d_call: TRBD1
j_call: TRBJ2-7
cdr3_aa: CASSMTGSSYEQYF

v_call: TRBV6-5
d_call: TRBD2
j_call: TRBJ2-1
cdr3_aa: CASSRAGGYNEQFF

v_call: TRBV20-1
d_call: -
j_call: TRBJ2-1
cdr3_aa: CSARPRDEQFF

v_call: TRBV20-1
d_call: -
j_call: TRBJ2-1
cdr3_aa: CSARSAAHNEQFF

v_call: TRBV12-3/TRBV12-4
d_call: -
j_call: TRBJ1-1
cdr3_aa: CASRKVSGASAEAFF

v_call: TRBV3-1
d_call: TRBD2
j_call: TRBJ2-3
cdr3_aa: CASSSRFKVAGGVSAQYF

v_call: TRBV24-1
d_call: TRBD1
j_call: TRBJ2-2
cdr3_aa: CATSELTGGFDDTGELFF

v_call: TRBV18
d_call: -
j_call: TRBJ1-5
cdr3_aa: CASSPARDSNQPQHF

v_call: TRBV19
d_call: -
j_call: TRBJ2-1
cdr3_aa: CASSINPLGGEQFF

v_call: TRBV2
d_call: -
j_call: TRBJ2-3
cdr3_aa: CASSEALQTDTQYF

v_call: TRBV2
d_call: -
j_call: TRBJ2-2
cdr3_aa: CASMFGSLNTGELFF

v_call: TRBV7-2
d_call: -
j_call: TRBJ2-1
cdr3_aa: CASSLDSGYNEQFF

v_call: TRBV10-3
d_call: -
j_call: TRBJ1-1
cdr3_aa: CAISESPQGVYTEAFF

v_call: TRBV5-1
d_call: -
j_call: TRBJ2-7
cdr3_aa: CASSLYGSYEQYF

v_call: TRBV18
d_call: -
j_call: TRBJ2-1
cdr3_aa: CASFNSGMDRQFF

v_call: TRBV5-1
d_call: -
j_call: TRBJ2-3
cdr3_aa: CASSLAGQGGDTQYF

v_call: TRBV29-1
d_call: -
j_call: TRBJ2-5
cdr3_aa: CSVLRGFQETQYF

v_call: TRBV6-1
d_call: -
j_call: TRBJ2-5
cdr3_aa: CASSAAGTKETQYF

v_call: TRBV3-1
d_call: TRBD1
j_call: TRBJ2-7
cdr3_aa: CASSPTGVEQYF

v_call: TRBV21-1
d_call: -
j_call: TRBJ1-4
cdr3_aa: CASSKRGAGEKLFF

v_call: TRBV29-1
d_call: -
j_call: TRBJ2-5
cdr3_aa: CSVRKDTNQETQYF

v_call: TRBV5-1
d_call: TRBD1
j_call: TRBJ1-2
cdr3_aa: CASSIGTANYGYTF

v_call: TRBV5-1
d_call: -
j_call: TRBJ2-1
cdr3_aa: CASSLGGDNLVRQFF

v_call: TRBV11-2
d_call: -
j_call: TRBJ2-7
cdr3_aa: CASSLGGAGSLSYEQYF

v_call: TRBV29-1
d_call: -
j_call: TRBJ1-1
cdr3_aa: CSGMRTAEAFF

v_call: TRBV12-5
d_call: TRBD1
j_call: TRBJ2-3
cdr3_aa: CASSLGTAEWDTQYF

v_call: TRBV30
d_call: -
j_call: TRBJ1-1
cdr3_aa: CAWSRNMNTEAFF

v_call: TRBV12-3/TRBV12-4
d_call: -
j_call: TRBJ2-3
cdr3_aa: CASSSIQPEDTQYF

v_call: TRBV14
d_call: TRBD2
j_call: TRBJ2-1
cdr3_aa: CASSQGTSGGRYNEQFF

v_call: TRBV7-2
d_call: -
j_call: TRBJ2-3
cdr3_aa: CASGREGAQGTQYF

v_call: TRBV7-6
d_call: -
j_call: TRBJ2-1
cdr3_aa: CASSLLQGNEQFF

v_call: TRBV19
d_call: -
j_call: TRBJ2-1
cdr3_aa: CASSSVVSHNEQFF

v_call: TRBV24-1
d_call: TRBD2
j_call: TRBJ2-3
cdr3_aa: CATSERGPGRATDTQYF

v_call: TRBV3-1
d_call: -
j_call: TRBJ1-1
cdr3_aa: CASSPGVSGTEAFF

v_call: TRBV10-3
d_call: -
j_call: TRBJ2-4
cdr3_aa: CAISESQFGPLAKNIQYF

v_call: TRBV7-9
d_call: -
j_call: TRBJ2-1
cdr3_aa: CASSQDGYNEQFF

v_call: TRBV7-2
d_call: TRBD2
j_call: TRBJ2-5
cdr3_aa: CASSLTLASGGETQYF

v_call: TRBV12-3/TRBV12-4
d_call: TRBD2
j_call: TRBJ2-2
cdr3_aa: CASIPGLALSGELFF

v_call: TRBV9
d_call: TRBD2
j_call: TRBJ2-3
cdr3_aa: CASSASTSGTFRKSTDTQYF

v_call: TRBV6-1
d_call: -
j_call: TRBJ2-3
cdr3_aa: CASSELFADTQYF

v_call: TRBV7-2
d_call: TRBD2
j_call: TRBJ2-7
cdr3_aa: CASSLVRSGGSPEQYF

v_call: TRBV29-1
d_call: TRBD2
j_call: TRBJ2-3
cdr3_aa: CSVEELAGGNTDTQYF

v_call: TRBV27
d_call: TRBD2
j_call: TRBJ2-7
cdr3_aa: CASSVSGGLAGAEQYF

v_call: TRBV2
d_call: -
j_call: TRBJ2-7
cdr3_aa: CASSVDTGAEQYF